The 23 T cell receptor beta chains listed next were all sequenced from one sample in a study of post-analysis software for immune sequencing data. Study-level findings and limits: A handful of TRBV segments (TRBV5-6, TRBV5-1 and TRBV20-1 among them) occurred more frequently in patients than in controls.

The antigens these receptors bind are not known. Unique molecular identifiers tagged the TCR beta cDNA libraries. TCRdb redid the calling of the PCR reads with MiXCR, one entry per CDR3 protein. The sample lists around 440,000 distinct CDR3 sequences; nearly 45% were seen once. Material: blood. The origin of the receptors is a girl aged 5-17 years with multiple sclerosis.

There are a few counts of this clonotype. V gene TRBV12-3 or TRBV12-4 combines with J gene TRBJ2-1, with 8 bases that match TRBD1. The CDR3 spans 14 residues. Trimming removed 5 bases from V and 4 bases from J; junction bases left unmatched: 4. The CDR3 DNA reads as TGTGCCAGCAGTACAGGACAGGGTTACAATGAGCAGTTCTTC. Encoded protein: CASSTGQGYNEQFF.

The chain links TRBV15 to TRBJ2-5; D gene ambiguous. With 1 base removed from V and 11 bases from J, the gap between germline ends came to 8 bases. Germline V gene sequence: CDR1 LNHNV, CDR2 YYDKDF (reference sequence). There are 11 residues in the CDR3. The CDR3 bases are TGTGCCACCAGCAGAGCCGGAGAGCAGTACTTC. It yields the protein CATSRAGEQYF.

The V call is TRBV5-1, the J call TRBJ2-1, with no clear D. There are 16 residues in the CDR3. Germline-derived CDR1 and CDR2 are SGHRS and YFSETQ. The V end lost 0 bases, the J end lost 0 bases, and 10 bases lay between the germline ends. The CDR3, as DNA: TGCGCCAGCAGCTTGGTGGGTAGCCCCTCCTACAATGAGCAGTTCTTC. Translated, it gives CASSLVGSPSYNEQFF.

The rearrangement uses TRBV29-1 and TRBJ2-1; D unclear. In germline, CDR1 is SQVTM, CDR2 ANQGSEA. Trimming took off 7 bases at V and 3 bases at J, with 19 bases between the two ends. The CDR3 is 15 amino acids. The CDR3 DNA sequence: TGCAGCGCTACAGAGTACACGCCGAACTACAATGAGCAGTTCTTC. It is translated as CSATEYTPNYNEQFF.

In this sample, this clonotype turned up many times. The rearrangement links TRBV6-6 to TRBJ2-1; 14 bases are shared with TRBD2. Trimming removed 5 bases from V and 5 bases from J; junction bases left unmatched: 2. Germline assignment: CDR1 MNHNY and CDR2 SVGAGI (reference sequence). The CDR3 is 15 amino acids. CDR3 region: CASSAGLAGDNEQFF. CDR3 nucleotide sequence: TGTGCCAGCAGTGCGGGACTAGCGGGAGACAATGAGCAGTTCTTC.

The rearrangement links TRBV12-3 or TRBV12-4 to TRBJ2-3; 15 nucleotides line up with TRBD2. V was clipped by 5 bases and J by 6 bases; unmatched bases: 9. This CDR3 comprises 17 residues. The CDR3: CASSPRTSGRATDTQYF. DNA of the CDR3: TGTGCCAGCAGTCCTAGGACTAGCGGGAGGGCGACCGATACGCAGTATTTT.

This clonotype showed up just a few times. V gene TRBV27 combines with J gene TRBJ2-7; 7 bases are shared with TRBD2. The CDR3 is 15 amino acids. CDR1 and CDR2 from the germline V gene are MNHEY and SMNVEV (reference sequence). J was trimmed by 3 bases and V by 6 bases; bases with no gene match: 11. CDR3 in DNA: TGTGCCAGCAGATTGCTAGCGGCCCAAAGCTACGAGCAGTACTTC. Translated, it gives CASRLLAAQSYEQYF.

This clonotype was observed a handful of times. The chain joins TRBV20-1 to TRBJ1-5, with D perhaps matching TRBD1 (6 bases). The CDR3 extends over 16 amino acids. Germline values: CDR1 DFQATT, CDR2 SNEGSKA (reference sequence). V was pared by 1 base and J by 4 bases, with 17 bases between. DNA for the CDR3: TGCAGTGCTAGAGGACAGGAGATGATTAGGAATCAGCCCCAGCATTTT. It yields the protein CSARGQEMIRNQPQHF.

The chain combines TRBV5-5 with TRBJ2-5, with D unclear. The germline V and J ends were trimmed by 0 bases and 5 bases, with 11 bases remaining between them. The CDR3 has 14 amino acids. CDR1 is SGHKS and CDR2 is YYEKEE in the germline V gene (reference sequence). CDR3 sequence: CASSLAVLRETQYF. DNA of the CDR3: TGTGCCAGCAGCTTGGCCGTCCTGCGGGAGACCCAGTACTTC.

This clonotype came up once. This sequence joins TRBV4-3 and TRBJ1-2; TRBD1 matches at 9 bases. This CDR3 is 18 amino acids long. Trimming cost V 0 bases and J 4 bases; bases outside gene matches: 12. Germline assignment: CDR1 LGHNA and CDR2 YSLEER. The CDR3 region has the DNA TGCGCCAGCAGCCAAGATTGGGGACAGGGATCCAACCGCTATGGCTACACCTTC. Residues: CASSQDWGQGSNRYGYTF.

The genes are TRBV20-1 and TRBJ1-4, with D perhaps TRBD1 (5 bases). The CDR3 covers 16 residues. The V end was cut by 3 bases, the J end by 6 bases, with 20 bases between. In germline, CDR1 is DFQATT, CDR2 SNEGSKA (reference sequence). As DNA, the CDR3 is TGCAGTGCTAGGGGTCCTCAGAGGGGAAACTATGAAAAACTGTTTTTT. Its translation is CSARGPQRGNYEKLFF.

This clonotype was counted a single time. The chain joins TRBV21-1 to TRBJ1-1; the table's D call, TRBD1, was not checked against the DNA. TRBV21-1 counts as a pseudogene. The CDR3 sequence is 14 residues long. The CDR3 DNA sequence: TGTGCCAGCAGCAACAGGGGCGGGGGCACTGAAGCTTTCTTT. Amino acid sequence: CASSNRGGGTEAFF.

This clonotype has a handful of counts. The chain joins TRBV29-1 to TRBJ1-5, with a tentative D call TRBD1 (6 bases). Germline loops: CDR1 SQVTM, CDR2 ANQGSEA. The CDR3 loop spans 14 amino acids. V lost 8 bases and J lost 5, with 19 bases in between. CDR3 DNA sequence: TGCAGCCTCTCCTGGACAGCACTTGATCAGCCCCAGCATTTT. This encodes CSLSWTALDQPQHF.

This chain uses TRBV5-1 with TRBJ1-5, with D possibly matching TRBD1 (6 bases). V dropped 4 bases and J dropped 5 bases, with 13 bases sitting between them. CDR3 length: 14 amino acids. In germline, CDR1 is SGHRS, CDR2 YFSETQ. CDR3 sequence reads: CASSVDSEDQPQHF. The CDR3 DNA reads as TGCGCCAGCAGCGTGGACAGCGAAGATCAGCCCCAGCATTTT.

This clonotype showed up just once. The CDR3 DNA follows: TGTGCCACCAGCAGAGATGAGCCAGGACTTCATAGCAATCAGCCCCAGCATTTT. Translation: CATSRDEPGLHSNQPQHF. This chain uses TRBV15 with TRBJ1-5, with unresolved D. Trimming shortened V by 0 bases and J by 0 bases, and 15 bases separated the two germline ends. This CDR3 region has 18 residues. Germline CDR1 and CDR2: LNHNV and YYDKDF (reference sequence). Drawing the rest from reference TRBV15 and TRBJ1-5, the complete variable domain is DAMVIQNPRYQVTQFGKPVTLSCSQTLNHNVMYWYQQKSSQAPKLLFHYYDKDFNNEADTPDNFQSRRPNTSFCFLDIRSPGLGDTAMYLCATSRDEPGLHSNQPQHFGDGTRLSIL.

The gene calls are TRBV4-3 and TRBJ2-2; 10 bases align to TRBD2. CDR3 size: 17 residues. Looked up from germline, CDR1 is LGHNA and CDR2 is YSLEER. V lost 0 bases to trimming and J lost 7 bases; unmatched junction nucleotides: 8. The CDR3 DNA sequence: TGCGCCAGCAGCCAAGATCCACTAGCGGGACCCGTCGGGGAGCTGTTTTTT. This gives the protein CASSQDPLAGPVGELFF.

CDR3 loop: CASNNRVGYEQFF. CDR3 bases: TGTGCCAGCAATAACAGGGTAGGCTATGAGCAGTTCTTC. The chain recombines TRBV6-1 with TRBJ2-1; maybe TRBD1 (6 bases). This CDR3 is 13 amino acids long. The ends were cut back, 7 bases at V and 8 bases at J, with 15 bases in the middle. Per germline, CDR1 MNHNS and CDR2 SASEGT.

To note about this clonotype: Relative to the germline gene, one junction end is altered; a read error may explain this. The J gene is TRBJ2-1, the V gene TRBV12-3 or TRBV12-4, with a weak D call TRBD1 (5 bases). This CDR3 contains 17 residues. Here the CDR3 reads CANSFGFVGRAGKEQFF. The CDR3 DNA reads as TGTGCCAACAGTTTTGGGTTTGTAGGACGGGCAGGGAAGGAGCAGTTCTTC.

This clonotype was recorded a few times. In DNA form, the CDR3 reads TGCAGTGCTAGGGGGATCCTGGACTATGGCTACACCTTC. Amino acids: CSARGILDYGYTF. V gene TRBV20-1 combines with J gene TRBJ1-2; D remains unclear. The germline V gene has CDR1 DFQATT and CDR2 SNEGSKA (reference sequence). The CDR3 is 13 residues long. Trimming stripped 3 bases from V and 3 bases from J, with 11 bases between.

The chain employs TRBV7-2 and TRBJ1-4; D is uncertain. The CDR3 has 14 residues. Trimming cost V 6 bases and J 2 bases, with 10 bases left between them. The germline V gene has CDR1 SGHTA and CDR2 FQGNSA. The CDR3 DNA is TGTGCCAGCAGGCGAGGTGGGACTAATGAAAAACTGTTTTTT. The encoded protein is CASRRGGTNEKLFF.

The chain links TRBV4-3 to TRBJ2-4, with D possibly being TRBD1 (5 bases). The CDR3 spans 13 residues. V was clipped by 1 base and J by 13 bases, with 14 bases between them. CDR1 LGHNA and CDR2 YSLEER come from the germline V gene. CDR3 in DNA: TGCGCCAGCAGCCAAGGGGGCCTGACGGAGCAGTACTTC. It encodes CASSQGGLTEQYF.

This clonotype has just a few counts. The V and J genes are TRBV20-1 and TRBJ1-5; a possible D gene is TRBD1 (5 bases). The V and J ends lost 6 bases and 7 bases respectively, with 13 bases between them. The CDR3 covers 12 residues. The V gene's germline CDR1 is DFQATT and CDR2 SNEGSKA (reference sequence). The CDR3 nucleotides read TGCAGTGCGAGGGACGGGGGGCAGCCCCAGCATTTT. Its translation is CSARDGGQPQHF.

The chain combines TRBV9 with TRBJ2-7, with 13 bases identical to TRBD2. J lost 2 bases, V lost 3 bases, and 5 bases had no gene match. Per germline, CDR1 SGDLS and CDR2 YYNGEE. The CDR3 loop spans 16 amino acids. In nucleotides, the CDR3 is TGTGCCAGCAGCGCGACTAGCGGGAGGTTACCCTACGAGCAGTACTTC. As protein: CASSATSGRLPYEQYF. Filled out from reference TRBV9 and TRBJ2-7, the complete variable domain reads DSGVTQTPKHLITATGQRVTLRCSPRSGDLSVYWYQQSLDQGLQFLIQYYNGEERAKGNILERFSAQQFPDLHSELNLSSLELGDSALYFCASSATSGRLPYEQYFGPGTRLTVT.